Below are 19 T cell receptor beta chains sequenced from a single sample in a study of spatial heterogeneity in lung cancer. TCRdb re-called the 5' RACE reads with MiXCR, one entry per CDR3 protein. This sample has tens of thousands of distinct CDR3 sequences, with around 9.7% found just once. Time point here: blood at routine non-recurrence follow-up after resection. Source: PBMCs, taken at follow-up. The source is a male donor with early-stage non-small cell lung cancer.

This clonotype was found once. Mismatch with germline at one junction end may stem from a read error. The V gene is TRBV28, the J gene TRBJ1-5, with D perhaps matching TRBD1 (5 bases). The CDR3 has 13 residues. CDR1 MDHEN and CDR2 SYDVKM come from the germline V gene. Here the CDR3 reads CASRGGSNQPRHF. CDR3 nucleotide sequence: TGTGCCAGCAGGGGGGGAAGCAATCAGCCCCGGCATTTT.

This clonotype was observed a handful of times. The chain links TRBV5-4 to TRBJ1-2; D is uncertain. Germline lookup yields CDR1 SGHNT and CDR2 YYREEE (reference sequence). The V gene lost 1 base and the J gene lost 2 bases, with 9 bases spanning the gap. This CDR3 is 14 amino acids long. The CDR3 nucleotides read TGTGCCAGCAGCTTGTCGTCCGCAAACTATGGCTACACCTTC. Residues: CASSLSSANYGYTF.

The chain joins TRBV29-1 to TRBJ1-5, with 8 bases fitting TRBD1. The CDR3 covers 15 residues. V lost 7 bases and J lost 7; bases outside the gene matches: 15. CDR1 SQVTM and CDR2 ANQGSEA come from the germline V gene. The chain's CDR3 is CSEGWPQGARQPQHF. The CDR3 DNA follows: TGCAGCGAAGGGTGGCCCCAGGGGGCTAGGCAGCCCCAGCATTTT.

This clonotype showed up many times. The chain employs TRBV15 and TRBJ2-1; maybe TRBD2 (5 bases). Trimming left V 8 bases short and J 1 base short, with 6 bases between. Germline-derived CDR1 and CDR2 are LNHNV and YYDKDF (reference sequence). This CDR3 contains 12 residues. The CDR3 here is CATGLSYNEQFF. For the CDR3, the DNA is TGTGCCACCGGACTGTCCTACAATGAGCAGTTCTTC.

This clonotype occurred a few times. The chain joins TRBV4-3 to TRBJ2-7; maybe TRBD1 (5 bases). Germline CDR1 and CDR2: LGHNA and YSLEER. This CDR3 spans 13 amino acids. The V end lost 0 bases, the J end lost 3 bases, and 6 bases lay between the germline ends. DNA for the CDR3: TGCGCCAGCAGCCAAGAAACAGGCTACGAGCAGTACTTC. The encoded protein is CASSQETGYEQYF.

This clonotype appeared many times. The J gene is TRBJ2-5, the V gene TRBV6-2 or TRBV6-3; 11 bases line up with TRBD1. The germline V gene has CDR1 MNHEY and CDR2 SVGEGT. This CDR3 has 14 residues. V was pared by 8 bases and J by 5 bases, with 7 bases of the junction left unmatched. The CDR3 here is CASLGQGASETQYF. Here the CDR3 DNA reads TGTGCCAGCCTCGGACAGGGGGCGTCGGAGACCCAGTACTTC.

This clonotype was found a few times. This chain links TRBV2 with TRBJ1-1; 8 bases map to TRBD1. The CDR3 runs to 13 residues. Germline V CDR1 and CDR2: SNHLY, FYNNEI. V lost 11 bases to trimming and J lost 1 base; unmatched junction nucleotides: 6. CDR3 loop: CAGGTGRNTEAFF. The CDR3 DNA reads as TGTGCCGGAGGGACAGGACGGAACACTGAAGCTTTCTTT.

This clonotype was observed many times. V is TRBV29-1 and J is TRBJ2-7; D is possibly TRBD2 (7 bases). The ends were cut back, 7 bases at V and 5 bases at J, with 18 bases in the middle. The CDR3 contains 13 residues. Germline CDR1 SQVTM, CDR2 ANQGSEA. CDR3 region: CSAAPGGLNEQYF. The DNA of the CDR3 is TGCAGCGCAGCACCCGGGGGGCTGAACGAGCAGTACTTC.

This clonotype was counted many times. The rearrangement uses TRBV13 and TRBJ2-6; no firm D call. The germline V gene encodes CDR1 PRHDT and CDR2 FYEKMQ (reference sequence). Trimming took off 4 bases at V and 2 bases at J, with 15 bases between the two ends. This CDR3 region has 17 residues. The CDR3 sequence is CASSSVREGPGANVLTF. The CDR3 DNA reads TGTGCCAGCAGCTCGGTCCGAGAAGGGCCTGGGGCCAACGTCCTGACTTTC.

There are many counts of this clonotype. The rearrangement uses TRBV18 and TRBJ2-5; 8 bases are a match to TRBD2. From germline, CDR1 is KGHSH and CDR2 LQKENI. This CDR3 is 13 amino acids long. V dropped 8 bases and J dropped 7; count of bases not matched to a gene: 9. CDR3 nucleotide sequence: TGTGCCAGCGCACGGGGGGGTCTTGTGACCCAGTACTTC. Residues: CASARGGLVTQYF.

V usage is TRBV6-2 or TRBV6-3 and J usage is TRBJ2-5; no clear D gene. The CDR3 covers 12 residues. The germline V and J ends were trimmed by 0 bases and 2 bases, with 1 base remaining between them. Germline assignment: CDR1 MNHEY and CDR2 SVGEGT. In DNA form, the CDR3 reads TGTGCCAGCAGTTACTCGCAAGAGACCCAGTACTTC. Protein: CASSYSQETQYF.

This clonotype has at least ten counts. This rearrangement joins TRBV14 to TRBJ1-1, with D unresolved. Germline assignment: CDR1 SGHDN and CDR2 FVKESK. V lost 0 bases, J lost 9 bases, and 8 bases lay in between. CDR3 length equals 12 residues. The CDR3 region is CASSQDRVKAFF. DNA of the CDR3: TGTGCCAGCAGCCAAGATCGGGTGAAAGCTTTCTTT.

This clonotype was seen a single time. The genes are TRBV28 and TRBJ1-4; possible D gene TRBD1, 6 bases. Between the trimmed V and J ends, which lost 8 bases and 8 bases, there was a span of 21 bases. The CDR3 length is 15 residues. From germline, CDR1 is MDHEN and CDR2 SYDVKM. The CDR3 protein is CASLVGGGTREKLFF. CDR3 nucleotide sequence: TGTGCCAGCCTAGTTGGCGGGGGCACTAGGGAAAAACTGTTTTTT.

Here the CDR3 reads CAISEDGETQYF. DNA of the CDR3: TGTGCCATCAGTGAGGATGGGGAGACCCAGTACTTC. The J gene is TRBJ2-5, the V gene TRBV10-3; D gene uncertain. Germline V lookup: CDR1 ENHRY, CDR2 SYGVKD. The length of the CDR3 is 12 residues. Trimming removed 2 bases at V and 5 bases at J, with 6 bases between.

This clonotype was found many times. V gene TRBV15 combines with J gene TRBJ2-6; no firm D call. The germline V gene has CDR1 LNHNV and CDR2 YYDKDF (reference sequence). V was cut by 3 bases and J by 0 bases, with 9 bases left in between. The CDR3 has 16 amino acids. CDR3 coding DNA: TGTGCCACCAGCAGGTTTAAGGGCTCTGGGGCCAACGTCCTGACTTTC. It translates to CATSRFKGSGANVLTF.

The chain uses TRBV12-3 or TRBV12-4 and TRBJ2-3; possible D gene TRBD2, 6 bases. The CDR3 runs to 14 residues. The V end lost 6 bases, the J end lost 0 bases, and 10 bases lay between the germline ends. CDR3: CASSLTSSTDTQYF. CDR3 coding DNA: TGTGCCAGCAGCCTGACTAGTAGCACAGATACGCAGTATTTT.

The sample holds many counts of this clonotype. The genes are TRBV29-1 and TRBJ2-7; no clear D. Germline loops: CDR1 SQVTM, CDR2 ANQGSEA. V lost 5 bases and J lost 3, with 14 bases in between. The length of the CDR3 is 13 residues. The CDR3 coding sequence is TGCAGCGTTCACGGCAGGTTTGGCTACGAGCAGTACTTC. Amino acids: CSVHGRFGYEQYF.

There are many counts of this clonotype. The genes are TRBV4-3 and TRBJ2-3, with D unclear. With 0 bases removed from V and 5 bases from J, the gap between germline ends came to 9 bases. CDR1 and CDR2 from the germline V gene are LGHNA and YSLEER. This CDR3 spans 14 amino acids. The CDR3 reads CASSQERLEDTQYF. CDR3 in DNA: TGCGCCAGCAGCCAAGAGAGGTTGGAAGATACGCAGTATTTT.

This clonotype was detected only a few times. The CDR3, as DNA: TGTGCCAGCTTGCCCGGAGGGCTCACAGATACGCAGTATTTT. This encodes CASLPGGLTDTQYF. The chain combines TRBV7-9 with TRBJ2-3; possibly TRBD2 for D (6 bases). The length of the CDR3 is 14 residues. Looked up from germline, CDR1 is SEHNR and CDR2 is FQNEAQ (reference sequence). Trimming removed 8 bases from V and 2 bases from J, with 14 bases in between.